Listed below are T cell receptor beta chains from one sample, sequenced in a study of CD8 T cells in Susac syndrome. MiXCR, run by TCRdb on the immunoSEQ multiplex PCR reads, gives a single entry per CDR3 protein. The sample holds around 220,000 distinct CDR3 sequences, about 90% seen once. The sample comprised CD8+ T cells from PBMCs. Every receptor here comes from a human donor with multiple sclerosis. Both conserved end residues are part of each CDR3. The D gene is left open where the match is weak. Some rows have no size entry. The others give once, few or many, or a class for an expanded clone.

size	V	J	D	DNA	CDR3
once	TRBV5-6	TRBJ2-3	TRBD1	TGTGCCAGCAGCTCGGACAGGGGTGGGACAGATACGCAGTATTTT	CASSSDRGGTDTQYF
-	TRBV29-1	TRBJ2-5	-	TGCAGCGTTGAAGATGGTGGGGCTATAGTTGTGGAGACCCAGTACTTC	CSVEDGGAIVVETQYF
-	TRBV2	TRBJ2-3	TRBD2	TGTGCCAGAACGGGACTAGCGGTCTCGACAGATACGCAGTATTTT	CARTGLAVSTDTQYF
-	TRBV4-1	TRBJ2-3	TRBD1	TGCGCCAGCAGCCAGACAGGGCCCACAGATACGCAGTATTTT	CASSQTGPTDTQYF
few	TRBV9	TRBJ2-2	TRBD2	TGTGCCAGCAGCGTCGGGGGGAGCACCGGGGAGCTGTTTTTT	CASSVGGSTGELFF
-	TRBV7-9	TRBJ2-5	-	TGTGCCAGCAGCCCCCCTCCCCACGGGACCCAGTACTTC	CASSPPPHGTQYF
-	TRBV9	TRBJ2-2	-	TGTGCCAGCAGCGTACTCACCGGGGAGCTGTTTTTT	CASSVLTGELFF
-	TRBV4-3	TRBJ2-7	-	TGCGCCAGCAGCCAAGCCCCGCTAGGTTACGAGCAGTACTTC	CASSQAPLGYEQYF
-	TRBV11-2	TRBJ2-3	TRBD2	TGTGCCAGCAGCCCAGCCTACGGAACTAGCGGGAGCGCCGCAACAGATACGCAGTATTTT	CASSPAYGTSGSAATDTQYF
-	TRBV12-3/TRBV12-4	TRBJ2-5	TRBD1	TGTGCCAGCAGTCCATCCGGGACAGAAGAGACCCAGTACTTC	CASSPSGTEETQYF
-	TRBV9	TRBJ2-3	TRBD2	TGTGCCAGCAGCGTAACTAGCGGGGGGACAGATACGCAGTATTTT	CASSVTSGGTDTQYF
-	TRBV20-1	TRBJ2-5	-	TGCAGTGCTAGCCTCCCCCAGGACCAAGAGACCCAGTACTTC	CSASLPQDQETQYF
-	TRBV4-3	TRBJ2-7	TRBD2	TGCGCCAGCAGCCAAGACGCGTGGGGGGAGGGCTTCAACGAGCAGTACTTC	CASSQDAWGEGFNEQYF